These 30 T cell receptor beta chains were all obtained from the same sample, sequenced in a study of blood T cells in healthy people across ages. With a J-beta primer mix and a sample-barcoded 5' primer, a second PCR ran about 6 to 11 cycles. TCRdb ran MiXCR on the 5' RACE reads and lists one entry per CDR3 protein. The data hold roughly 1,500,000 distinct CDR3 sequences, with about 35% observed a single time. Sequenced material: blood. The receptors originated from a woman aged 30 to 39 in good health.

This chain links TRBV20-1 with TRBJ2-1; TRBD2 agrees at 9 bases. Germline CDR1 DFQATT, CDR2 SNEGSKA (reference sequence). CDR3 length: 16 residues. J lost 4 bases, V lost 3 bases, and 10 bases had no gene match. The CDR3 nucleotides read TGCAGTGCTAGTTCAATGGAGCGGGGGGATTACAATGAGCAGTTCTTC. Translated, it gives CSASSMERGDYNEQFF.

This clonotype was detected only a few times. V and J are TRBV28 and TRBJ2-5, with D perhaps being TRBD1 or TRBD2 (5 bases each). The germline V and J ends were trimmed by 5 bases and 3 bases, with 13 bases remaining between them. The CDR3 runs to 14 residues. Germline lookup yields CDR1 MDHEN and CDR2 SYDVKM. The CDR3 is CASSHRLGEETQYF. The CDR3 bases are TGTGCCAGCAGTCACCGCTTGGGGGAAGAGACCCAGTACTTC.

Comments on this clonotype: A much larger clone lies a single base off, so this may be a read error. The chain employs TRBV4-2 and TRBJ2-5, with D tentatively TRBD1 (7 bases). Per the germline V gene, CDR1 is LGHNA and CDR2 is YNFKEQ. V dropped 4 bases and J dropped 4 bases, with 13 bases sitting between them. The CDR3 contains 14 residues. The CDR3 bases are TGTGCCAGCAGCCCCGCGGGACAGAGAGAGACCCAGTACTTC. Translating it yields CASSPAGQRETQYF.

This clonotype was detected ten times or more. For the CDR3, the DNA is TGTGCCAGCACCCTAGGGTTGGCCCAAATCTCGGTGGGCTACACCTTC. Translated, it gives CASTLGLAQISVGYTF. The rearrangement joins TRBV12-3 or TRBV12-4 to TRBJ1-2; D gene uncertain. This CDR3 is 16 amino acids long. V was shortened by 7 bases and J by 8 bases, with 26 bases between the two germline ends.

This clonotype was counted only a few times. This chain connects TRBV20-1 to TRBJ2-7; D call uncertain. Per the germline V gene, CDR1 is DFQATT and CDR2 is SNEGSKA (reference sequence). This CDR3 has 11 residues. V was pared by 7 bases and J by 3 bases, with 10 bases between. CDR3 protein: CSGSDLYEQYF. The CDR3 DNA sequence: TGCAGTGGCTCAGACCTCTACGAGCAGTACTTC.

A note on this clonotype: The CDR3 ends on some other residue instead of the conserved phenylalanine or tryptophan, so this is likely a read error. The chain links TRBV5-5 to TRBJ2-5; the D is unclear. The CDR3 is 13 amino acids. Germline CDR1 is SGHKS and CDR2 is YYEKEE (reference sequence). V lost 1 base and J 5 bases, leaving 9 bases between the germline ends. The CDR3 region has the DNA TGTGCCAGCAGCTTGCGAGCTCAGGAGACCCAGTACATC. Translated, it gives CASSLRAQETQYI.

This chain connects TRBV2 to TRBJ2-4; 9 nucleotides align to TRBD2. J was trimmed by 9 bases and V by 4 bases; bases with no gene match: 7. CDR1 SNHLY and CDR2 FYNNEI come from the germline V gene. The CDR3 covers 14 residues. The CDR3 bases are TGTGCCAGCAGTGTGGGACTAGCCTTGGCCATTCAGTACTTC. It translates to CASSVGLALAIQYF.

This chain uses TRBV15 with TRBJ2-3; D tentatively reads TRBD1 or TRBD2 (5 bases each). The CDR3 sequence is 14 residues long. Germline values: CDR1 LNHNV, CDR2 YYDKDF (reference sequence). Trimming stripped 5 bases from V and 2 bases from J, with 11 bases between. The CDR3 coding sequence is TGTGCCACCAGCGCCCCCGGGACCACAGATACGCAGTATTTT. Translated, it gives CATSAPGTTDTQYF.

There are a few counts of this clonotype. The rearrangement uses TRBV12-3 or TRBV12-4 and TRBJ2-6; D call uncertain. The CDR3 totals 14 residues. The V end was cut by 3 bases, the J end by 3 bases, with 6 bases between. CDR3 residues: CASSLSHGANVLTF. In DNA, the CDR3 is TGTGCCAGCAGTTTGAGTCATGGGGCCAACGTCCTGACTTTC.

The sample holds a few counts of this clonotype. The V call is TRBV3-1, the J call TRBJ2-5, with a tentative D call TRBD2 (7 bases). CDR1 and CDR2 from the germline V gene are LGHDT and YNNKEL (reference sequence). V was cut by 1 base and J by 5 bases, with 14 bases left in between. The CDR3 has 15 amino acids. For the CDR3, the DNA is TGTGCCAGCAGCCAAGTCCGGGGGGCTGGGGAGACCCAGTACTTC. Encoded protein: CASSQVRGAGETQYF.

This clonotype came up many times. V and J are TRBV4-1 and TRBJ2-3, with D perhaps TRBD2 (6 bases). The V gene lost 4 bases and the J gene lost 0 bases, with 14 bases spanning the gap. CDR3 length: 16 residues. Germline V CDR1 and CDR2: MGHRA, YSYEKL. CDR3 loop: CASSLGGRTSTDTQYF. The CDR3 DNA follows: TGCGCCAGCAGCCTCGGTGGGAGGACTAGCACAGATACGCAGTATTTT.

In regard to this clonotype: One end of the junction fails to match germline, which may point to a read error. The chain uses TRBV15 and TRBJ2-5; TRBD2 matches at 8 bases. This CDR3 is built from 16 residues. Germline values: CDR1 LNHNV, CDR2 YYDKDF (reference sequence). CDR3 sequence reads: CATSSNGGGLRETLYF. For the CDR3, the DNA is TGTGCCACCAGCAGCAACGGGGGGGGCCTGAGAGAGACCCTGTACTTC.

The chain employs TRBV21-1 and TRBJ2-5; the D call of TRBD2 is as the table states it, not checked on the DNA. The end of the DNA is better explained by TRBJ2-7, so the J call may be wrong. TRBV21-1 is deemed a pseudogene. The length of the CDR3 is 19 residues. CDR3 protein: CASSKSLSHRTSADYEQYF. CDR3 sequence (DNA): TGTGCCAGCAGCAAGTCCCTAAGTCATCGGACTAGCGCGGACTACGAGCAGTACTTC.

Remarks on this clonotype: This could be a read error, since a much larger clone is one nucleotide away. This chain uses TRBV4-1 with TRBJ2-3; TRBD2 is a possible D gene (5 bases). Germline V gives CDR1 MGHRA, CDR2 YSYEKL. There are 17 residues in the CDR3. Trimming took 5 bases from V and 8 from J, leaving 26 bases between them. For the CDR3, the DNA is TGCGCCAGCAGCTCCTCGGGCGCGGGCGGTAAATCAGGTACGCAGTATTTT. This gives the protein CASSSSGAGGKSGTQYF.

This rearrangement joins TRBV19 to TRBJ2-1; 9 bases are a match to TRBD1. V was clipped by 7 bases and J by 6 bases; unmatched bases: 4. CDR1 is LNHDA and CDR2 is SQIVND in the germline V gene (reference sequence). The CDR3 has 13 residues. CDR3 sequence reads: CASTPDRGNEQFF. DNA for the CDR3: TGTGCCAGTACCCCGGACAGGGGCAATGAGCAGTTCTTC. Full variable domain (missing parts from reference TRBV19 and TRBJ2-1): DGGITQSPKYLFRKEGQNVTLSCEQNLNHDAMYWYRQDPGQGLRLIYYSQIVNDFQKGDIAEGYSVSREKKESFPLTVTSAQKNPTAFYLCASTPDRGNEQFFGPGTRLTVL.

This clonotype was seen a handful of times. The chain joins TRBV12-3 or TRBV12-4 to TRBJ1-5, with TRBD1 matching 9 bases. V dropped 6 bases and J dropped 2; count of bases not matched to a gene: 11. CDR3 length: 17 residues. The CDR3 loop is CASSKTRDREGNQPQHF. The CDR3 coding sequence is TGTGCCAGCAGCAAAACGCGGGACAGGGAAGGCAATCAGCCCCAGCATTTT.

The chain has TRBV9 and TRBJ1-1; a possible D gene is TRBD1 (6 bases). This CDR3 has 14 residues. Germline V gives CDR1 SGDLS, CDR2 YYNGEE. Trimming took off 3 bases at V and 7 bases at J, with 16 bases between the two ends. CDR3: CASSAGGRGNEAFF. CDR3 nucleotide sequence: TGTGCCAGCAGCGCTGGGGGGCGAGGGAATGAAGCTTTCTTT.

Details on this clonotype: The germline gene is not matched at one end of the junction; a read error may be the cause. This chain connects TRBV4-1 to TRBJ1-5; weak D call: TRBD1 (5 bases). The V gene's germline CDR1 is MGHRA and CDR2 YSYEKL. This CDR3 contains 16 residues. The CDR3 spells CASGQEWGIGNQPQHF. DNA for the CDR3: TGCGCCAGCGGCCAAGAGTGGGGGATTGGGAATCAGCCCCAGCATTTT.

This chain joins TRBV15 and TRBJ2-4; D perhaps matches TRBD2 (6 bases). The CDR3 has 16 amino acids. CDR1 LNHNV and CDR2 YYDKDF come from the germline V gene (reference sequence). V was trimmed by 0 bases and J by 13 bases, leaving 22 bases between them. This chain's CDR3 is CATSREWGDPGWEQYF. CDR3 DNA sequence: TGTGCCACCAGCAGAGAATGGGGGGACCCAGGCTGGGAGCAGTACTTC.

The rearrangement joins TRBV27 to TRBJ1-1, with 8 bases lining up with TRBD1. CDR1 and CDR2 from the germline V gene are MNHEY and SMNVEV (reference sequence). The CDR3 length is 15 residues. J lost 5 bases, V lost 4 bases, and 9 bases had no gene match. The CDR3: CASSSIQGVGTEAFF. The CDR3 DNA sequence: TGTGCCAGCAGTTCGATACAGGGGGTAGGGACTGAAGCTTTCTTT.

The genes are TRBV7-2 and TRBJ1-2; no reliable D call. Trimming took off 5 bases at V and 5 bases at J, with 24 bases between the two ends. This CDR3 contains 17 residues. From germline, CDR1 is SGHTA and CDR2 FQGNSA. CDR3 coding DNA: TGTGCCAGCAGCCTATCGACACTTGTATCCGCTTATTATGGCTACACCTTC. Translating it yields CASSLSTLVSAYYGYTF.

In regard to this clonotype: Since a much larger clone is just one base distant, this may be a read error. The chain is built from TRBV29-1 and TRBJ2-1; possible D gene TRBD1, 6 bases. Germline V lookup: CDR1 SQVTM, CDR2 ANQGSEA. The CDR3 covers 13 residues. V gave up 6 bases and J gave up 8 bases, with 17 bases separating them. CDR3 coding DNA: TGCAGCGTCGATACAGGGCATTACGATGAGCAGTTCTTC. Translation gives CSVDTGHYDEQFF.

This rearrangement joins TRBV3-1 to TRBJ2-7; D possibly corresponds to TRBD2 (5 bases). In germline, CDR1 is LGHDT, CDR2 YNNKEL (reference sequence). The CDR3 consists of 13 residues. V was trimmed by 8 bases and J by 3 bases, leaving 14 bases between them. CDR3 coding DNA: TGTGCCAGCGGGCTAGCCGGAGTCTACGAGCAGTACTTC. Its translation is CASGLAGVYEQYF.

This clonotype was counted only a few times. The chain carries TRBV30 and TRBJ1-1; no clear D. The CDR3 totals 12 residues. Trimming cost V 0 bases and J 11 bases, with 13 bases left between them. Germline CDR1 and CDR2: GTSNPN and SVGIG (reference sequence). The CDR3: CAWSVFRRRAFF. The CDR3 DNA reads as TGTGCCTGGAGTGTGTTTCGCCGGAGGGCTTTCTTT.

This clonotype has only a few counts. The chain is built from TRBV6-4 and TRBJ2-7, with D unresolved. The V end lost 0 bases, the J end lost 3 bases, and 6 bases lay between the germline ends. Germline lookup yields CDR1 MRHNA and CDR2 SNTAGT. The length of the CDR3 is 13 residues. The DNA of the CDR3 is TGTGCCAGCAGTGACTCGTACAACTACGAGCAGTACTTC. Encoded protein: CASSDSYNYEQYF.

This clonotype was counted ten times or more. V and J are TRBV4-2 and TRBJ1-6, with 7 bases fitting TRBD1. J was trimmed by 9 bases and V by 2 bases; bases with no gene match: 7. This CDR3 has 15 amino acids. Germline loops: CDR1 LGHNA, CDR2 YNFKEQ. The CDR3 DNA reads TGTGCCAGCAGCCAAACGCAGGGGGAGGCTTCACCCCTCCACTTT. Protein: CASSQTQGEASPLHF.

This clonotype was counted ten times or more. The V call is TRBV6-2 or TRBV6-3, the J call TRBJ2-7, with 7 bases matching TRBD2. This CDR3 has 14 amino acids. With V trimmed by 4 bases and J by 2 bases, 5 bases remained unmatched. The germline V gene has CDR1 MNHEY and CDR2 SVGEGT. CDR3 in amino acids: CASSSSGQTYEQYF. As DNA, the CDR3 is TGTGCCAGCAGTTCTAGCGGACAAACCTACGAGCAGTACTTC.

This clonotype was seen at least ten times. The chain couples TRBV10-3 to TRBJ2-1; 9 nucleotides match TRBD1. The CDR3 runs to 15 residues. Germline V gene sequence: CDR1 ENHRY, CDR2 SYGVKD. The trim removed 10 bases at V and 5 bases at J, leaving 12 bases unmatched. DNA of the CDR3: TGTGCCACCCTAGCATCACAGGGGGCGAACAATGAGCAGTTCTTC. Translating it yields CATLASQGANNEQFF.

The chain has TRBV20-1 and TRBJ2-7; D may match TRBD1 or TRBD2 (6 bases each). The CDR3 is 14 amino acids. Per the germline V gene, CDR1 is DFQATT and CDR2 is SNEGSKA (reference sequence). V lost 3 bases and J lost 4, with 16 bases in between. The CDR3 DNA follows: TGCAGTGCTAGTAGTCGGGGGCGAGGGTACGAGCAGTACTTC. It specifies CSASSRGRGYEQYF.

This clonotype was observed a handful of times. The chain employs TRBV5-1 and TRBJ2-7, with TRBD1 as a possible D gene (5 bases). V was cut by 4 bases and J by 2 bases, with 13 bases left in between. This CDR3 spans 14 amino acids. Germline V gene data show CDR1 as SGHRS and CDR2 as YFSETQ. CDR3: CASSPPDSPYEQYF. In DNA, the CDR3 is TGCGCCAGCAGCCCACCCGACAGTCCCTACGAGCAGTACTTC.